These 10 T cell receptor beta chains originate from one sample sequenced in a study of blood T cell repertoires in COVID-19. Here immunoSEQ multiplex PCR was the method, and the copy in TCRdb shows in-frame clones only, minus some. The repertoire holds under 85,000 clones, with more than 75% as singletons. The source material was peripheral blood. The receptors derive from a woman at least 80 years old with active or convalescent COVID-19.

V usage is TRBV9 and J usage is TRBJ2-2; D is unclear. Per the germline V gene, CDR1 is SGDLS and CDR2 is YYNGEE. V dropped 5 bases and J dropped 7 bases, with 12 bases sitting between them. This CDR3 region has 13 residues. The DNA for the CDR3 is TGTGCCAGCAGTTCCCGGGTTGGCGGGGAGCTGTTTTTT. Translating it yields CASSSRVGGELFF.

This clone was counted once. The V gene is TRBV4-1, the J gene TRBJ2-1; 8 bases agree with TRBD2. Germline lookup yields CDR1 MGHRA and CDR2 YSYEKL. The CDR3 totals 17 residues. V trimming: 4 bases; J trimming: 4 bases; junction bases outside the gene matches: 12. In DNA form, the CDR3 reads TGCGCCAGCAGCCCAGGGCTAGCGGGCCGAACATACAATGAGCAGTTCTTC. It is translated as CASSPGLAGRTYNEQFF.

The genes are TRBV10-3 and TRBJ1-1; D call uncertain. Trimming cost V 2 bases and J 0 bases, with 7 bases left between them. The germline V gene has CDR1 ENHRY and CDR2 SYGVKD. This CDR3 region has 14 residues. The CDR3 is CAISENQVNTEAFF. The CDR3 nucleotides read TGTGCCATCAGTGAGAACCAGGTGAACACTGAAGCTTTCTTT.

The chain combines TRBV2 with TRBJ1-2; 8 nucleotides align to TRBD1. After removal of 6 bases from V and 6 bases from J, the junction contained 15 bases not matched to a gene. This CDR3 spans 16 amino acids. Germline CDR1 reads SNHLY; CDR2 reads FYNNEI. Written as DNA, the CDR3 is TGTGCCAGCAGCCGAGGCAACAGGGGGGCTGTGAATGGCTACACCTTC. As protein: CASSRGNRGAVNGYTF.

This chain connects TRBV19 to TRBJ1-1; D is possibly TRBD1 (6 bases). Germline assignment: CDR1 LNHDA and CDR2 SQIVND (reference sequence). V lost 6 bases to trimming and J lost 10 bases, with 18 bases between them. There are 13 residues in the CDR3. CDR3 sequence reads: CASSRGSQGRAFF. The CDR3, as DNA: TGTGCCAGTAGCCGGGGTTCTCAGGGGAGAGCTTTCTTT.

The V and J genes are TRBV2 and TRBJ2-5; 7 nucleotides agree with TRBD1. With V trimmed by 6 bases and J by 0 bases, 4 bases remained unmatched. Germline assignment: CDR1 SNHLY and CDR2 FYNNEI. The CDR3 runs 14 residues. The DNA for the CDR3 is TGTGCCAGCAGCCGCCAGGGGGACCAAGAGACCCAGTACTTC. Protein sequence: CASSRQGDQETQYF.

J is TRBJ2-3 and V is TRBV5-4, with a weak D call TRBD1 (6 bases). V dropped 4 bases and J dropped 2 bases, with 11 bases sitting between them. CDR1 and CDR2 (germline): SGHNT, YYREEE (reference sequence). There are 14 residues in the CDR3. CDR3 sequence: CASSPRTVTDTQYF. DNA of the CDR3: TGTGCCAGCAGCCCCCGGACAGTCACAGATACGCAGTATTTT.

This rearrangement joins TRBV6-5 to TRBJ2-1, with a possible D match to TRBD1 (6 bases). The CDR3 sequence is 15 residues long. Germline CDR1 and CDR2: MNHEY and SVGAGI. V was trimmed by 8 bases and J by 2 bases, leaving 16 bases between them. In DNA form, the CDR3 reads TGTGCCAGCGGTTCTCGACAGGCAACCTACAATGAGCAGTTCTTC. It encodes CASGSRQATYNEQFF.

CDR3 DNA: TGTGCCAGCAGGGCCGAACAGGGGGCGCGCACTGAAGCTTTCTTT. Translating gives CASRAEQGARTEAFF. The chain employs TRBV5-5 and TRBJ1-1; 9 nucleotides agree with TRBD1. Germline CDR1 SGHKS, CDR2 YYEKEE (reference sequence). This CDR3 spans 15 amino acids. The trim removed 5 bases at V and 4 bases at J, leaving 9 bases unmatched.

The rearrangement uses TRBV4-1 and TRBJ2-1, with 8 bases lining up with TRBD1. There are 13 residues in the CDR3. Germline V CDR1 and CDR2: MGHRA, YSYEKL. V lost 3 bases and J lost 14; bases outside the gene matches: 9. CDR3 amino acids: CASSQTPDRAKFF. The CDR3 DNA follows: TGCGCCAGCAGCCAGACTCCGGACAGGGCAAAGTTCTTC.